What follows are 18 T cell receptor beta chains derived from one specimen sequenced in a study of T cell responses to AZD1222 COVID-19 vaccine. The data were produced by immunoSEQ multiplex PCR, yet TCRdb's version contains in-frame clones alone and is incomplete. The data contain 15,000 to 20,000 clones, just under 90% of them singletons. Sequenced here: peripheral blood, sampled 28 days after the second AZD1222 dose. The origin of the receptors is an adult who received the AZD1222 COVID-19 vaccine.

This clone was picked up a small number of times. This chain links TRBV29-1 with TRBJ1-1; a possible D gene is TRBD1 (5 bases). Trimming stripped 3 bases from V and 11 bases from J, with 7 bases between. CDR1 SQVTM and CDR2 ANQGSEA come from the germline V gene. This CDR3 is 9 amino acids long. CDR3 in DNA: TGCAGCGTTGACCCAGGGGCTTTCTTT. It yields the protein CSVDPGAFF.

This clone was counted once. The rearrangement joins TRBV11-1 to TRBJ2-3; TRBD2 agrees at 7 bases. The CDR3 is 14 residues long. V trimming: 4 bases; J trimming: 3 bases; junction bases outside the gene matches: 4. Per germline, CDR1 SGHAT and CDR2 FQDESV (reference sequence). The CDR3 nucleotides read TGTGCCAGCAGCTCACTAGCGTTTACAGATACGCAGTATTTT. Its protein product is CASSSLAFTDTQYF.

CDR3 sequence (DNA): TGTGCCAGCAGCTTAGGGACGACGAACACCGGGGAGCTGTTTTTT. Amino acids: CASSLGTTNTGELFF. The V gene is TRBV7-9, the J gene TRBJ2-2, with D unclear. Germline V gene lookup returns CDR1 SEHNR and CDR2 FQNEAQ (reference sequence). There are 15 residues in the CDR3. V was trimmed by 1 base and J by 0 bases, leaving 6 bases between them.

This sequence joins TRBV9 and TRBJ2-7, with 7 nucleotides matching TRBD2. Germline CDR1 is SGDLS and CDR2 is YYNGEE. V lost 0 bases and J lost 5; bases outside the gene matches: 5. This CDR3 has 14 residues. The CDR3 spells CASSVGSGLNEQYF. CDR3 DNA: TGTGCCAGCAGCGTAGGTAGCGGGTTGAACGAGCAGTACTTC.

This chain uses TRBV7-2 with TRBJ2-5; tentative D call: TRBD1 (7 bases). The V end lost 5 bases, the J end lost 1 base, and 11 bases lay between the germline ends. The CDR3 spans 14 residues. The germline gives CDR1 SGHTA, CDR2 FQGNSA. The CDR3 loop reads CASSRGTAQETQYF. The DNA of the CDR3 is TGTGCCAGCAGCCGCGGGACAGCCCAAGAGACCCAGTACTTC.

A single count supports this clone. The CDR3 nucleotides are TGTGCCAGCAGCTTGACCCAGGACAGGATGGGGGCAGCCCTATATTTT. As protein: CASSLTQDRMGAALYF. The genes are TRBV5-5 and TRBJ1-3; 7 positions match TRBD1. The CDR3 is 16 amino acids. V trimming: 1 base; J trimming: 14 bases; junction bases outside the gene matches: 18. Germline V gene sequence: CDR1 SGHKS, CDR2 YYEKEE (reference sequence).

The rearrangement joins TRBV10-3 to TRBJ1-6, with a possible D match to TRBD1 (6 bases). The germline V gene encodes CDR1 ENHRY and CDR2 SYGVKD. Trimming removed 6 bases from V and 6 bases from J, with 15 bases in between. The CDR3 totals 15 residues. For the CDR3, the DNA is TGTGCCATCAGGCCTGGACAGACCTTTAATTCACCCCTCCACTTT. Amino acid sequence: CAIRPGQTFNSPLHF.

J is TRBJ2-7 and V is TRBV14; TRBD1 matches at 7 bases. From germline, CDR1 is SGHDN and CDR2 FVKESK. V trimming: 0 bases; J trimming: 2 bases; junction bases outside the gene matches: 4. The CDR3 spans 15 residues. CDR3 nucleotides: TGTGCCAGCAGCCAAGAGACAGGGAGTGCCTACGAGCAGTACTTC. Its translation: CASSQETGSAYEQYF.

The genes are TRBV10-3 and TRBJ1-4; TRBD1 might be the D (5 bases). The CDR3 is made up of 14 amino acids. Germline lookup yields CDR1 ENHRY and CDR2 SYGVKD. V was cut by 6 bases and J by 12 bases, with 20 bases left in between. The CDR3 reads CAISRDSRAGELFF. CDR3 DNA sequence: TGTGCCATCAGCCGAGATTCCAGGGCTGGGGAACTGTTTTTT.

The J gene is TRBJ2-2, the V gene TRBV28; 9 bases are a match to TRBD2. Germline CDR1 reads MDHEN; CDR2 reads SYDVKM. The CDR3 runs to 15 residues. The ends lost 5 bases at V and 3 bases at J; junction bases unmatched: 4. The CDR3 bases are TGTGCCAGCAGTCCGGGACTAGCAGACACCGGGGAGCTGTTTTTT. Translated: CASSPGLADTGELFF.

The rearrangement joins TRBV19 to TRBJ2-2; 12 bases match TRBD2. From germline, CDR1 is LNHDA and CDR2 SQIVND (reference sequence). The CDR3 length is 18 residues. V was pared by 3 bases and J by 1 base, with 6 bases of the junction left unmatched. The CDR3 sequence is CASSMRGLAGRNTGELFF. CDR3 in DNA: TGTGCCAGTAGTATGAGGGGACTAGCGGGTCGGAACACCGGGGAGCTGTTTTTT.

This sequence joins TRBV27 and TRBJ2-7; the match to TRBD1 covers 10 bases. Looked up from germline, CDR1 is MNHEY and CDR2 is SMNVEV (reference sequence). V shed 8 bases and J 4 bases; nucleotides not matched to a gene: 11. This CDR3 comprises 15 residues. The CDR3 sequence: CASANRGQGSYEQYF. The CDR3 nucleotides are TGTGCCAGCGCAAACCGGGGACAGGGGTCGTACGAGCAGTACTTC.

The chain employs TRBV6-2 or TRBV6-3 and TRBJ2-3; D might be TRBD2 (6 bases). CDR1 is MNHEY, CDR2 SVGEGT, per germline. This CDR3 is built from 15 residues. V was clipped by 4 bases and J by 1 base, with 12 bases between them. The CDR3 coding sequence is TGTGCCAGCAGTTGGGTCGGCGGGGGCACAGATACGCAGTATTTT. Translated: CASSWVGGGTDTQYF.

This chain connects TRBV6-5 to TRBJ2-2; D ambiguous. CDR1 and CDR2 (germline): MNHEY, SVGAGI. V was cut by 6 bases and J by 5 bases, with 16 bases left in between. CDR3 length: 15 residues. CDR3 in DNA: TGTGCCAGCAGAGACCTGGGTTTACAAACCGGGGAGCTGTTTTTT. It codes for CASRDLGLQTGELFF.

The J gene is TRBJ2-5, the V gene TRBV5-1; D is unclear. Germline V CDR1 and CDR2: SGHRS, YFSETQ. This CDR3 has 14 residues. The V end was cut by 0 bases, the J end by 0 bases, with 6 bases between. The CDR3 region is CASSLALYQETQYF. The DNA for the CDR3 is TGCGCCAGCAGCTTGGCCCTGTACCAAGAGACCCAGTACTTC.

This chain links TRBV12-3 or TRBV12-4 with TRBJ2-7; D is perhaps TRBD1 (5 bases). Deletions cut 9 bases from V and 4 bases from J, with 13 bases between. CDR3 length: 12 residues. This CDR3 is CARTTVEYEQYV. The CDR3, as DNA: TGTGCCAGGACGACAGTGGAGTACGAGCAGTACGTC.

The chain has TRBV3-1 (or the pseudogene TRBV3-2) and TRBJ2-2; TRBD2 agrees at 9 bases. Germline lookup yields CDR1 LGHDT and CDR2 YNNKEL (reference sequence). CDR3 length: 15 amino acids. The V and J ends lost 5 bases and 4 bases, in that order; junction bases with no gene match: 5. This chain's CDR3 is CASSISGGPTGELFF. DNA for the CDR3: TGTGCCAGCAGCATTAGCGGGGGCCCCACCGGGGAGCTGTTTTTT.

The rearrangement uses TRBV6-5 and TRBJ1-4, with D unclear. Trimming took off 6 bases at V and 0 bases at J, with 8 bases between the two ends. Germline loops: CDR1 MNHEY, CDR2 SVGAGI. This CDR3 is 14 amino acids long. The CDR3 DNA reads TGTGCCAGCAGACTCCACGCAACTAATGAAAAACTGTTTTTT. Protein product: CASRLHATNEKLFF.